This T cell receptor (beta chain) comes out of a study of CD8 T cells in Susac syndrome. Reverse transcription of roughly 0.5 to 1 ug RNA used random hexamers. Amplification of the TCR beta CDR3 was carried out by immunoSEQ multiplex PCR, which spanned a total of 54 Vbeta and 13 Jbeta segments. MiXCR, run by TCRdb on the immunoSEQ multiplex PCR reads, gives a single entry per CDR3 protein. Among more than 95,000 distinct CDR3 sequences listed, 90% to 95% were seen once. The CDR3 totals 17 residues. Germline values: CDR1 SGHRS, CDR2 YFSETQ. V lost 4 bases, J lost 4 bases, and 13 bases stayed unmatched.

The chain couples TRBV5-1 to TRBJ2-5; 10 bases map to TRBD2. Input material: CD4+ T cells from PBMCs. The TCR sequence derives from a human donor in good health. CDR3 residues: CASSARTSGGSGETQYF. The CDR3 bases are TGCGCCAGCAGCGCGCGGACTAGCGGAGGTTCAGGAGAGACCCAGTACTTC.